The clone carrying this T cell receptor beta chain occurred once. These data originate in a study of blood T cells in healthy people across ages. Germline loops: CDR1 SNHLY, CDR2 FYNNEI. This CDR3 has 14 amino acids. J was trimmed by 4 bases and V by 6 bases; bases with no gene match: 3. Primers used in a second PCR of roughly 6 to 12 cycles were a sample-barcoded 5' primer and a J-beta primer mix. Each CDR3 protein is one row after TCRdb ran MiXCR on the 5' RACE reads. The profile shows 600,000 or so distinct CDR3 sequences, 20% to 25% of them singletons. Material: blood. This TCR came from a man between 65 and 85 years old in good health. This rearrangement joins TRBV2 to TRBJ2-5; 12 positions agree with TRBD2. DNA for the CDR3: TGTGCCAGCAGGCCGACTAGCGGGGGAGAGACCCAGTACTTC. Amino acids: CASRPTSGGETQYF.